The present T cell receptor (beta chain) was sequenced within a study of blood T cell repertoires in COVID-19. TCRdb's copy holds only in-frame clones and misses some; the assay was immunoSEQ multiplex PCR. The table lists tens of thousands of clones, 85% of them singletons. Germline loops: CDR1 LGHNA, CDR2 YNFKEQ. Trimming pared 4 bases from V and 3 bases from J, leaving 19 bases between. The CDR3 consists of 17 residues. V usage is TRBV4-2 and J usage is TRBJ1-5; tentative D call: TRBD1 (5 bases). Material for sequencing was peripheral blood. This clonotype originated in a man aged 60 to 69 with acute or convalescent COVID-19. The CDR3 sequence is CASSPEAGKGFNQPQHF. CDR3 nucleotide sequence: TGTGCCAGCAGCCCCGAAGCAGGGAAGGGGTTCAATCAGCCCCAGCATTTT.